The sequence of this T cell receptor beta chain was determined in a study of cytomegalovirus exposure and HLA in healthy donors. Points from the study as a whole: TCR beta chains numbering roughly 150 were designated cytomegalovirus-associated. Specific recognition of CMV antigens was confirmed in vitro for a few chains (all CMV-associated). It was found in a later analysis that first-cohort TCR clusters tended to co-occur in the 90 to 150 validation repertoires.

V was cut by 7 bases and J by 2 bases, with 15 bases left in between. Per the germline V gene, CDR1 is SQVTM and CDR2 is ANQGSEA. CDR3 length: 14 amino acids. The protocol was immunoSEQ multiplex PCR, while the TCRdb copy is restricted to in-frame clones and leaves out a portion. This table holds around 150,000 clones, 89% found once. In regard to this clone: The antigen is not known.

Sequencing was done on a sample of PBMCs. This receptor was taken from a woman under 30 in good health and CMV-seropositive. The chain employs TRBV29-1 and TRBJ2-4; D remains unclear. The CDR3 reads CSARPPTPKNIQYF. The CDR3 DNA sequence: TGCAGCGCTAGACCCCCAACCCCCAAAAACATTCAGTACTTC.